The 9 T cell receptor beta chains below were found in one sample sequenced in a study of T cell responses to AZD1222 COVID-19 vaccine. Profiled with immunoSEQ multiplex PCR; TCRdb holds only in-frame clones, not every one. This table holds roughly 150,000 clones, 85% to 95% found once. This material consisted of peripheral blood, taken on day 0 of AZD1222 vaccination. The receptors originated from an adult in good health.

The V gene is TRBV7-9, the J gene TRBJ1-4, with 7 bases matching TRBD1. The CDR3 loop spans 14 amino acids. Germline lookup yields CDR1 SEHNR and CDR2 FQNEAQ (reference sequence). Trimming took 4 bases from V and 7 from J; bases not matched to a gene: 6. This CDR3 is CASSSGQRTEKLFF. DNA of the CDR3: TGTGCCAGCAGCTCGGGACAGCGAACTGAAAAACTGTTTTTT.

The chain joins TRBV15 to TRBJ1-1; D uncertain. The CDR3 is made up of 13 amino acids. Germline loops: CDR1 LNHNV, CDR2 YYDKDF (reference sequence). Between the trimmed V and J ends, which lost 0 bases and 1 base, there was a span of 3 bases. CDR3 in DNA: TGTGCCACCAGCAGAGACGCGAACACTGAAGCTTTCTTT. It translates to CATSRDANTEAFF.

The chain employs TRBV27 and TRBJ2-7; TRBD1 agrees at 7 bases. The junction had 4 bases not matched to a gene; V was cut back by 8 bases and J by 0 bases. The CDR3 is 13 residues long. Per the germline V gene, CDR1 is MNHEY and CDR2 is SMNVEV (reference sequence). In DNA, the CDR3 is TGTGCCAGCCGGGACAGACCCTCCTACGAGCAGTACTTC. The encoded protein is CASRDRPSYEQYF.

The chain joins TRBV6-5 to TRBJ1-1, with 8 bases matching TRBD1. The CDR3 covers 15 residues. Germline V gives CDR1 MNHEY, CDR2 SVGAGI. V lost 6 bases to trimming and J lost 4 bases; unmatched junction nucleotides: 10. The CDR3 sequence is CASRYTGGSGTEAFF. The DNA for the CDR3 is TGTGCCAGCAGATACACAGGGGGATCGGGCACTGAAGCTTTCTTT.

The chain couples TRBV19 to TRBJ2-7; TRBD2 matches at 10 bases. Germline CDR1 and CDR2: LNHDA and SQIVND (reference sequence). V trimming: 3 bases; J trimming: 3 bases; junction bases outside the gene matches: 5. There are 15 residues in the CDR3. The CDR3 DNA is TGTGCCAGTAGTATCACTAGCGGGGTAATCTACGAGCAGTACTTC. Its protein is CASSITSGVIYEQYF.

The chain combines TRBV2 with TRBJ1-2; no clear D. CDR3 length: 13 amino acids. Between the trimmed V and J ends, which lost 6 bases and 8 bases, there was a span of 16 bases. CDR1 and CDR2 from the germline V gene are SNHLY and FYNNEI. The CDR3 loop is CASSPRAVSGYTF. Here the CDR3 DNA reads TGTGCCAGCAGCCCTAGGGCGGTCAGCGGCTACACCTTC.

The rearrangement joins TRBV19 to TRBJ2-1, with 7 bases that match TRBD1. The V and J ends lost 6 bases and 4 bases, in that order; junction bases with no gene match: 6. The CDR3 contains 14 residues. Germline-derived CDR1 and CDR2 are LNHDA and SQIVND (reference sequence). CDR3 in amino acids: CASSGQASYNEQFF. For the CDR3, the DNA is TGTGCCAGTAGCGGACAGGCATCTTACAATGAGCAGTTCTTC. Together with reference TRBV19 and TRBJ2-1, the CDR3 gives the full variable domain: DGGITQSPKYLFRKEGQNVTLSCEQNLNHDAMYWYRQDPGQGLRLIYYSQIVNDFQKGDIAEGYSVSREKKESFPLTVTSAQKNPTAFYLCASSGQASYNEQFFGPGTRLTVL.

V and J are TRBV10-3 and TRBJ1-2; no clear D. Germline CDR1 ENHRY, CDR2 SYGVKD. The CDR3 extends over 13 amino acids. The V gene lost 10 bases and the J gene lost 4 bases, with 16 bases spanning the gap. CDR3 sequence reads: CATRSSAGYGYTF. The CDR3 DNA follows: TGTGCCACCCGATCTTCCGCGGGCTATGGCTACACCTTC.

The chain employs TRBV23-1 and TRBJ1-2; D gene unclear. TRBV23-1 is flagged as an ORF with uncertain function. This CDR3 is built from 15 residues. V lost 4 bases and J 4 bases, leaving 16 bases between the germline ends. The CDR3 is CASSRHSRGGYGYTF. The CDR3 nucleotides are TGCGCCAGCAGTCGGCATTCGCGGGGTGGCTATGGCTACACCTTC.